These T cell receptor beta chains were read from a single sample in a study of T cell responses to AZD1222 COVID-19 vaccine. Only in-frame clones appear in the TCRdb table, and some are missing; sequencing was by immunoSEQ multiplex PCR. There are under 150,000 clones in the sample; about 89% occur only once, and 2.8% lies in the top ten. The sample in question was peripheral blood, obtained on day 0 of MenACWY control vaccination. These receptors were collected from an adult in good health. The CDR3 runs from the conserved cysteine through the conserved F or W. A D gene is named only where the DNA matches it firmly. A row's size may be missing; if present it is once, few, many or a size class.

d_call j_call v_call clone_size cdr3_aa cdr3_nt
. TRBJ2-2 TRBV10-3 . CAISESNTGELFF TGTGCCATCAGTGAGTCGAACACCGGGGAGCTGTTTTTT
. TRBJ2-5 TRBV3-1/TRBV3-2 . CASSQVRAKETQYF TGTGCCAGCAGCCAAGTCAGGGCGAAAGAGACCCAGTACTTC
TRBD2 TRBJ2-7 TRBV6-5 . CASSYIRGVISYEQYF TGTGCCAGCAGTTACATCCGGGGGGTAATCAGCTACGAGCAGTACTTC
. TRBJ1-4 TRBV20-1 . CSARGNEKLFF TGCAGTGCTAGGGGGAATGAAAAACTGTTTTTT
TRBD1 TRBJ1-2 TRBV7-2 . CASSYGPDRFNYGYTF TGTGCCAGCAGCTATGGGCCGGACAGGTTTAACTATGGCTACACCTTC
. TRBJ2-7 TRBV19 . CASRDRDSGGGEQYF TGTGCCAGTAGGGACCGGGACTCCGGAGGGGGCGAGCAGTACTTC
. TRBJ2-3 TRBV6-5 . CASSSNRGTDTQYF TGTGCCAGCAGTTCAAACCGGGGGACAGATACGCAGTATTTT
. TRBJ2-5 TRBV3-1/TRBV3-2 few CASSQETQYF TGTGCCAGCAGCCAAGAGACCCAGTACTTC
. TRBJ1-2 TRBV10-3 . CAISGTGTSFNYGYTF TGTGCCATCAGTGGAACCGGGACCTCCTTTAACTATGGCTACACCTTC
. TRBJ2-5 TRBV11-2 . CASSWGPTGAQYF TGTGCCAGCAGCTGGGGACCCACCGGGGCCCAGTACTTC